The entry below gives a single T cell receptor beta chain sequence along with its context. Antigen unknown. The data were taken from a study of memory CD4+ T cells and cytomegalovirus serostatus. Study-level results: Suggested: most of the CMV-linked TCR signature lies in CD4+ memory cells.

The sort gate was single viable CD3+CD4+CD8-CD45RO+ cells for memory CD4+ T cells. CMV serostatus came from serum IgG against pp150, pp28, p38, p52. After thawing, CD4+ T cells were positively selected. Using immunoSEQ multiplex PCR, the repertoire was profiled, and TCRdb retains in-frame clones only, with some absent. The sample gives about 92,000 clones, 80% of which show up once; approximately 4% is in the top ten. V shed 5 bases and J shed 3 bases, with 19 bases lying between them. Germline CDR1 MNHEY, CDR2 SMNVEV (reference sequence). This CDR3 region has 17 residues. The genes are TRBV27 and TRBJ2-2; D call uncertain. Sequencing was carried out using memory CD4+ T cells from blood. The clonotype comes from an adult in good health and CMV-seropositive. CDR3 coding DNA: TGTGCCAGCAGTCCATGGACCCCCCCACAACACACCGGGGAGCTGTTTTTT. Its translation: CASSPWTPPQHTGELFF.